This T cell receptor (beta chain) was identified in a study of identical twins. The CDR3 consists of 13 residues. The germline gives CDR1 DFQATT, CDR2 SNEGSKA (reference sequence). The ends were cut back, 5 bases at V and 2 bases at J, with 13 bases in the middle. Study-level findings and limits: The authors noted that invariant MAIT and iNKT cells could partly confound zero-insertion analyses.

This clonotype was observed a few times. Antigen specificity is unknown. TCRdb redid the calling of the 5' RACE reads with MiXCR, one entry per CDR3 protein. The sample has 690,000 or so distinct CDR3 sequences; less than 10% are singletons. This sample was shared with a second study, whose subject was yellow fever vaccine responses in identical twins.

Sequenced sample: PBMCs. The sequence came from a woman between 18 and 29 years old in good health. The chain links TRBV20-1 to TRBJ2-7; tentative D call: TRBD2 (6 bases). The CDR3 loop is CSAASVLAYEQYF. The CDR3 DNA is TGCAGTGCTGCTAGCGTACTGGCCTACGAGCAGTACTTC.